These T cell receptor beta chains were read from a single sample in a study of cytomegalovirus exposure and HLA in healthy donors. The data were produced by immunoSEQ multiplex PCR, yet TCRdb's version contains in-frame clones alone and is incomplete. The table includes about 25,000 clones, approximately 75% detected once. Sequencing input: PBMCs. These receptors were taken from a male donor in good health and CMV-seronegative. Both conserved end residues are trimmed from each CDR3. Each record gives: V gene, J gene, CDR3 protein.

v_gene: TRBV2; j_gene: TRBJ1-4; CDR3aa: ASSEATGRWEKLF
v_gene: TRBV7-9; j_gene: TRBJ2-1; CDR3aa: ASSPRQSSYNEQF
v_gene: TRBV15; j_gene: TRBJ2-7; CDR3aa: ATSRDSGYEQY
v_gene: TRBV7-9; j_gene: TRBJ2-6; CDR3aa: ASSFGTGEAGANVLT
v_gene: TRBV19; j_gene: TRBJ1-2; CDR3aa: ASSIVVGTVDYT
v_gene: TRBV18; j_gene: TRBJ2-5; CDR3aa: ASSPRDRPDQETQY
v_gene: TRBV5-1; j_gene: TRBJ1-1; CDR3aa: ASSSTENTEAF
v_gene: TRBV19; j_gene: TRBJ1-1; CDR3aa: ASSSQQGVGTEAF
v_gene: TRBV2; j_gene: TRBJ2-7; CDR3aa: ASSVGTSWYEQY
v_gene: TRBV11-2; j_gene: TRBJ2-5; CDR3aa: ASSGTRWQQETQY
v_gene: TRBV18; j_gene: TRBJ2-1; CDR3aa: ASSPRDLRLSSYNEQF
v_gene: TRBV19; j_gene: TRBJ2-2; CDR3aa: ASSIEDSNTGELF
v_gene: TRBV7-9; j_gene: TRBJ2-1; CDR3aa: ASSQGEYNEQF
v_gene: TRBV29-1; j_gene: TRBJ2-2; CDR3aa: SVEDRRRGDTGELF
v_gene: TRBV2; j_gene: TRBJ1-2; CDR3aa: AGQTGDGYT
v_gene: TRBV5-8; j_gene: TRBJ1-1; CDR3aa: ASSLGGHRNTEAF
v_gene: TRBV27; j_gene: TRBJ2-2; CDR3aa: ASPLISAGGLMWELF
v_gene: TRBV15; j_gene: TRBJ1-4; CDR3aa: ATSRDRGWDEKLF
v_gene: TRBV7-9; j_gene: TRBJ1-6; CDR3aa: ASSSTSLDPLH
v_gene: TRBV9; j_gene: TRBJ2-7; CDR3aa: ASSVDASGLSYEQY
v_gene: TRBV7-3; j_gene: TRBJ2-5; CDR3aa: ASSLGRESGSYQETQY
v_gene: TRBV5-1; j_gene: TRBJ2-5; CDR3aa: ASSLGGSPRETQY
v_gene: TRBV6-9; j_gene: TRBJ2-5; CDR3aa: ASSFWTVEETQY
v_gene: TRBV5-6; j_gene: TRBJ2-5; CDR3aa: ASSFRQGGLETQY
v_gene: TRBV7-2; j_gene: TRBJ1-5; CDR3aa: ASSLRGGSNQPQH
v_gene: TRBV6-6; j_gene: TRBJ2-2; CDR3aa: ASTPRGGADTGELF
v_gene: TRBV19; j_gene: TRBJ1-6; CDR3aa: ASSIRDYNSPLH
v_gene: TRBV21-1; j_gene: TRBJ2-2; CDR3aa: ASTKGSGRLRTGELF
v_gene: TRBV29-1; j_gene: TRBJ1-2; CDR3aa: SVGGQGSESYT
v_gene: TRBV23-1; j_gene: TRBJ1-6; CDR3aa: ASKTRNSPLH
v_gene: TRBV19; j_gene: TRBJ2-1; CDR3aa: AGMRASYNEQF
v_gene: TRBV14; j_gene: TRBJ2-3; CDR3aa: ASSRLAGASTDTQY
v_gene: TRBV6-1; j_gene: TRBJ2-3; CDR3aa: ASQVKLDTDTQY
v_gene: TRBV4-2; j_gene: TRBJ2-7; CDR3aa: ASSEGGGGEQY
v_gene: TRBV30; j_gene: TRBJ1-6; CDR3aa: AWRQGNSPLH
v_gene: TRBV28; j_gene: TRBJ1-5; CDR3aa: ASSHRGNQPQH